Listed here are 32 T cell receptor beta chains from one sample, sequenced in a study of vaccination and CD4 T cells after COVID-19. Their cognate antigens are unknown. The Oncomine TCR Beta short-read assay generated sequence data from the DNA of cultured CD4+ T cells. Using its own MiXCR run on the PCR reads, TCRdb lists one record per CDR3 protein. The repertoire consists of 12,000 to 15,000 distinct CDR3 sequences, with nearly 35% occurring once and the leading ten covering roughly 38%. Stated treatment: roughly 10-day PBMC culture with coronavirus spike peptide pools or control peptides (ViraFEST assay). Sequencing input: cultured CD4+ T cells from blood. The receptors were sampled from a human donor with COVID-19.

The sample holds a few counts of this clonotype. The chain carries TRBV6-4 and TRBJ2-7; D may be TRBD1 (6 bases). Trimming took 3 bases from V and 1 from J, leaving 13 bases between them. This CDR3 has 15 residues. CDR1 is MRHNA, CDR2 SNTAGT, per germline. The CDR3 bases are TGTGCCAGCAGTGAGGGGGCAGGGCCGTCCTACGAGCAGTACTTC. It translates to CASSEGAGPSYEQYF.

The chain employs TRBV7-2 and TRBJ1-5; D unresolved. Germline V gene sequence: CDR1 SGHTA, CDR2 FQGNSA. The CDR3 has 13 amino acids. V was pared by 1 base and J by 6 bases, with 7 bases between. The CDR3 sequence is CASSLGPPQPQHF. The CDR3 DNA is TGTGCCAGCAGCTTAGGCCCACCTCAGCCCCAGCATTTT.

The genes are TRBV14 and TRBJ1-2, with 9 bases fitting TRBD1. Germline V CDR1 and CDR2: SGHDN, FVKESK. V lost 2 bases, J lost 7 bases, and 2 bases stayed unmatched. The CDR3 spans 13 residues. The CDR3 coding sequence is TGTGCCAGCAGCCAAATACAGGGGGCTGGCTACACCTTC. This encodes CASSQIQGAGYTF.

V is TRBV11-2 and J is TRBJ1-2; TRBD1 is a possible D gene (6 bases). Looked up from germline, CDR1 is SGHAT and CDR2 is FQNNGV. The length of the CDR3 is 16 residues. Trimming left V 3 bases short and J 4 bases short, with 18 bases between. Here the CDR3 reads CASSLSGQIVTYGYTF. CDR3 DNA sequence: TGTGCCAGCAGCTTGAGCGGACAGATCGTAACCTATGGCTACACCTTC.

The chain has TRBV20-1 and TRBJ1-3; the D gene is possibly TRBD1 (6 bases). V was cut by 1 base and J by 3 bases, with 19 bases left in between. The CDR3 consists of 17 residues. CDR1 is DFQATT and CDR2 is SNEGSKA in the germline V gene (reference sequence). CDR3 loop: CSARGLMGGAYGNTIYF. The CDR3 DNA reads TGCAGTGCTAGAGGTCTAATGGGGGGCGCGTATGGAAACACCATATATTTT.

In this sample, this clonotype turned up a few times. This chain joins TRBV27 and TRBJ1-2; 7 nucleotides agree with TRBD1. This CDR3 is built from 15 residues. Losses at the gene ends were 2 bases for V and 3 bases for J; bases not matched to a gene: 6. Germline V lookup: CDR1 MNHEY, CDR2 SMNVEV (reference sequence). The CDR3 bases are TGTGCCAGCAGTTTAAGGGGACAGCTCTACTATGGCTACACCTTC. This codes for CASSLRGQLYYGYTF.

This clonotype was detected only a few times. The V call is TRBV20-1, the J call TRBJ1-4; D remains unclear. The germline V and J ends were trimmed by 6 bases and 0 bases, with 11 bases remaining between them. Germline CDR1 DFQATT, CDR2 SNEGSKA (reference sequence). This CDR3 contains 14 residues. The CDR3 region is CSAPKETTNEKLFF. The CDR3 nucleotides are TGCAGTGCCCCGAAGGAAACAACTAATGAAAAACTGTTTTTT.

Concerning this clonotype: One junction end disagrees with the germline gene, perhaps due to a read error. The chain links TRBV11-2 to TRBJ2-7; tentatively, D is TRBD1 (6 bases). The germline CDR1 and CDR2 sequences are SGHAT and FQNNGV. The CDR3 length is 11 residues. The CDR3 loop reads CASSSSGTLHF. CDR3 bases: TGTGCCAGCAGCTCCTCCGGGACATTGCACTTC.

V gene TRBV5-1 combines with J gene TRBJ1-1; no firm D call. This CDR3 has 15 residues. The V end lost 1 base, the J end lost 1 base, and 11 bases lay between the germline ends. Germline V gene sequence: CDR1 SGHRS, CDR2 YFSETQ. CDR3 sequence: CASSLKGPRNTEAFF. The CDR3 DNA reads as TGCGCCAGCAGCTTGAAAGGCCCCCGGAACACTGAAGCTTTCTTT.

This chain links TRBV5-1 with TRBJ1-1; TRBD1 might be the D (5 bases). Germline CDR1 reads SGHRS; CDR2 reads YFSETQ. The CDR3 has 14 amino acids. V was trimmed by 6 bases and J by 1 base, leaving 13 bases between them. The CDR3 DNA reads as TGCGCCAGCATGGGTTCAGGGAGGAACACTGAAGCTTTCTTT. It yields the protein CASMGSGRNTEAFF.

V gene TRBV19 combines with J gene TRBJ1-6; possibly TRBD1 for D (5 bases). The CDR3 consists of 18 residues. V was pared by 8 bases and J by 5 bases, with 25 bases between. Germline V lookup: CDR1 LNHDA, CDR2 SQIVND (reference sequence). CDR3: CASAYISRGTANNSPLHF. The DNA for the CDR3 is TGTGCCAGTGCCTATATTTCCCGGGGGACGGCAAATAATTCACCCCTCCACTTT.

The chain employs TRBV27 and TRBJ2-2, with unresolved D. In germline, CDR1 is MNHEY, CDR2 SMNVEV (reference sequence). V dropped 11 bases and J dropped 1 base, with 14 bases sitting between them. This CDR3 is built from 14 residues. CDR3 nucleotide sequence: TGTGCCGGCCCTCCCCGACAGAACACCGGGGAGCTGTTTTTT. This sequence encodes CAGPPRQNTGELFF.

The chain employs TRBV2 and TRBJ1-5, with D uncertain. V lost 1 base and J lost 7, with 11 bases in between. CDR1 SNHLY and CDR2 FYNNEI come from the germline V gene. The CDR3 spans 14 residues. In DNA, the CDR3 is TGTGCCAGCAGTGAAGAGGTTGGGATCCAGCCCCAGCATTTT. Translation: CASSEEVGIQPQHF. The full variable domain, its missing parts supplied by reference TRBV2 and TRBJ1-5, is EPEVTQTPSHQVTQMGQEVILRCVPISNHLYFYWYRQILGQKVEFLVSFYNNEISEKSEIFDDQFSVERPDGSNFTLKIRSTKLEDSAMYFCASSEEVGIQPQHFGDGTRLSIL.

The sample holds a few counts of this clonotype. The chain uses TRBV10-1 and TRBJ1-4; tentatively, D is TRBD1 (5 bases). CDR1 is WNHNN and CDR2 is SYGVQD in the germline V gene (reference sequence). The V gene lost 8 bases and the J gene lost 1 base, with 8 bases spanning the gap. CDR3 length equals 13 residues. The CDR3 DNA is TGCGCCAGCGGGGGAGGAACTAATGAAAAACTGTTTTTT. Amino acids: CASGGGTNEKLFF.

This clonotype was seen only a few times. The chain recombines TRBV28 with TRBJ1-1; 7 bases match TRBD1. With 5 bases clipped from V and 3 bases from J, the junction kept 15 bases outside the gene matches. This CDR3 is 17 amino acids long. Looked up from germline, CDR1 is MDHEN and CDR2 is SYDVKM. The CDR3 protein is CASSTTGTENPYTEAFF. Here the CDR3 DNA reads TGTGCCAGCAGTACCACCGGGACAGAGAACCCCTACACTGAAGCTTTCTTT. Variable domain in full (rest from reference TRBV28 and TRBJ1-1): DVKVTQSSRYLVKRTGEKVFLECVQDMDHENMFWYRQDPGLGLRLIYFSYDVKMKEKGDIPEGYSVSREKKERFSLILESASTNQTSMYLCASSTTGTENPYTEAFFGQGTRLTVV.

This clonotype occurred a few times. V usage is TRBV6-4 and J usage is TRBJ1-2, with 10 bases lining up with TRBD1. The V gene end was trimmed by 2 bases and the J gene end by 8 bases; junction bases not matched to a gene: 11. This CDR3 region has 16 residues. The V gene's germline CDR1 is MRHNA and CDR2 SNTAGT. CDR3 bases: TGTGCCAGCAGTGACGGGACAGGGGTAACCCCCAGCGGCTACACCTTC. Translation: CASSDGTGVTPSGYTF.

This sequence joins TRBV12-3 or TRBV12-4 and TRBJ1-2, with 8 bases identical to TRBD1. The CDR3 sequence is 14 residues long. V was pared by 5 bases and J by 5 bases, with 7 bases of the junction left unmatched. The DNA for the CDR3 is TGTGCCAGCAGTCAAGACAGGGGTCTGTATGGCTACACCTTC. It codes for CASSQDRGLYGYTF.

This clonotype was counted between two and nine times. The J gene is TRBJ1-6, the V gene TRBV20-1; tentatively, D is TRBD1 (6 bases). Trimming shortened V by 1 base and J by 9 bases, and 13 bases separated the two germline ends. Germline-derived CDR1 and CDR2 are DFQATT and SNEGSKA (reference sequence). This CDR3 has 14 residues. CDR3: CSARATGRVSPLHF. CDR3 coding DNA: TGCAGTGCTAGAGCAACAGGGAGAGTTTCACCCCTCCACTTT.

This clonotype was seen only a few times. CDR3: CASSLGSGSGNTIYF. In DNA, the CDR3 is TGTGCCAGCAGTTTAGGCTCGGGCTCTGGAAACACCATATATTTT. The chain carries TRBV6-5 and TRBJ1-3; D is uncertain. This CDR3 has 15 residues. The V gene's germline CDR1 is MNHEY and CDR2 SVGAGI. The ends were cut back, 4 bases at V and 0 bases at J, with 10 bases in the middle.

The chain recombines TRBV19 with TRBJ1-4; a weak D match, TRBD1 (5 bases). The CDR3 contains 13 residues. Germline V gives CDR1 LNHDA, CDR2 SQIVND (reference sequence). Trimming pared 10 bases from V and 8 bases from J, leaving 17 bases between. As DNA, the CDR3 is TGTGCCACGCAGGGCCCTTTACGGGAAAAACTGTTTTTT. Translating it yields CATQGPLREKLFF.

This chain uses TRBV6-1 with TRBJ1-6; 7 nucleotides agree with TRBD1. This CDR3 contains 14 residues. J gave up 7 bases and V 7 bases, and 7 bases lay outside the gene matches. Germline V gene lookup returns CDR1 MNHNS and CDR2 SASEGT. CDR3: CASTNRGNNSPLHF. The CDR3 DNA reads TGTGCCAGCACCAACAGGGGAAACAATTCACCCCTCCACTTT.

The CDR3 is CASSPGSTTGELFF. The CDR3 DNA is TGTGCCAGCAGCCCTGGGTCCACCACCGGGGAGCTGTTTTTT. The V gene is TRBV7-9, the J gene TRBJ2-2; no clear D gene. From germline, CDR1 is SEHNR and CDR2 FQNEAQ (reference sequence). Trimming left V 5 bases short and J 4 bases short, with 11 bases between. The CDR3 sequence is 14 residues long.

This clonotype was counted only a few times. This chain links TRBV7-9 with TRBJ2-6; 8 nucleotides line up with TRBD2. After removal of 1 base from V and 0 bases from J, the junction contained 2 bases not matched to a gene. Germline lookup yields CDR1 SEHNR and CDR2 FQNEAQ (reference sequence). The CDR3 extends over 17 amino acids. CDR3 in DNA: TGTGCCAGCAGCTTAGGGCGGGGGGACTCTGGGGCCAACGTCCTGACTTTC. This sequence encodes CASSLGRGDSGANVLTF.

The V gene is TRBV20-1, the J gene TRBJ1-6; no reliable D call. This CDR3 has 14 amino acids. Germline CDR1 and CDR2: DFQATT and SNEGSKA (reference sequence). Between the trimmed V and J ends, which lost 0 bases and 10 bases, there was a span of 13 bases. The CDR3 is CSARDWPEGSPLHF. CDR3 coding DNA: TGCAGTGCTAGAGATTGGCCGGAAGGATCACCCCTCCACTTT.

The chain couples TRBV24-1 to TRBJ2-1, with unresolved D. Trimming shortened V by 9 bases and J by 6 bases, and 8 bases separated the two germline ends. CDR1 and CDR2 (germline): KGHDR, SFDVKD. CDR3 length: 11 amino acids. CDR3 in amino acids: CATSLTNEQFF. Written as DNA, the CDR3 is TGTGCCACCTCACTAACCAATGAGCAGTTCTTC.

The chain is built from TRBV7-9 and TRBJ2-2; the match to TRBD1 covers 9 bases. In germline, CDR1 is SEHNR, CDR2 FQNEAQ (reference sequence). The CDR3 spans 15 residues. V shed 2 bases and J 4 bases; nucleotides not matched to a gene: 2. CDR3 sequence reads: CASSLRTGVTGELFF. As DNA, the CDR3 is TGTGCCAGCAGCTTACGGACAGGGGTCACCGGGGAGCTGTTTTTT.

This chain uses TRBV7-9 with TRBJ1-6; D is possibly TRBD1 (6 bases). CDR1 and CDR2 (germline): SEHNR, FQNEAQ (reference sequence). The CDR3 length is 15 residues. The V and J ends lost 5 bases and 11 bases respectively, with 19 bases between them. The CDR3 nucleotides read TGTGCCAGCAGCCCGGACAGTCTGGGCCATCCACCCCTCCACTTT. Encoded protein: CASSPDSLGHPPLHF.

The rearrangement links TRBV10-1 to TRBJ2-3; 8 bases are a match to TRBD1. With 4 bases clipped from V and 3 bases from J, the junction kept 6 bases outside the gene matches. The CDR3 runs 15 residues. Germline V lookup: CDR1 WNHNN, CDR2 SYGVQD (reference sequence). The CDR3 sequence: CASSVGGTGTDTQYF. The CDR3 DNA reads TGCGCCAGCAGTGTTGGCGGGACAGGTACAGATACGCAGTATTTT.

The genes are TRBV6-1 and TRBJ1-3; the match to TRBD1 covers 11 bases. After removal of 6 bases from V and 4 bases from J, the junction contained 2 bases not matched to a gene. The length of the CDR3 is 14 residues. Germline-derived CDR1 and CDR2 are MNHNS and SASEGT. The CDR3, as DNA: TGTGCCAGCAGAGGGACAGGGGGAGGAAACACCATATATTTT. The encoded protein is CASRGTGGGNTIYF.

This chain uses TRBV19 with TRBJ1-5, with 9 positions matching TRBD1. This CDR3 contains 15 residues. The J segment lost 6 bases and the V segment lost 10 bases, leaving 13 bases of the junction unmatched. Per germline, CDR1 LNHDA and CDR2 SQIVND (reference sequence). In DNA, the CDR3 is TGTGCCACGAAACAGGGGGCGCGAAATAGTCAGCCCCAGCATTTT. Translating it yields CATKQGARNSQPQHF.

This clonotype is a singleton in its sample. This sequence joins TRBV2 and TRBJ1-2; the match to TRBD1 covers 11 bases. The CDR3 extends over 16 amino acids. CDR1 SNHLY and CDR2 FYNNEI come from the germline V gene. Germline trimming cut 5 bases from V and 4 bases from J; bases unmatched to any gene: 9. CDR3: CASSIHRDRGFYGYTF. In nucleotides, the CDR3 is TGTGCCAGCAGTATCCATCGGGACAGGGGGTTCTATGGCTACACCTTC.

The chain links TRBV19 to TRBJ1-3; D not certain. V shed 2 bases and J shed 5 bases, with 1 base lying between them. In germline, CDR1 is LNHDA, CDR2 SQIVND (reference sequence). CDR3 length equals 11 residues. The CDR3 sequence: CASSIRNTIYF. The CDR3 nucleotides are TGTGCCAGTAGTATACGAAACACCATATATTTT.